A selection of T cell receptor beta chains follows, all from one sample in a study of T cells in Graves' hyperthyroidism and ophthalmopathy. One entry per CDR3 protein, called by TCRdb with MiXCR from the multiplex PCR reads. In the table there are nearly 750,000 distinct CDR3 sequences, 30% to 40% of which are singletons. Material for sequencing was blood. The receptors come from a woman in her 40s with Graves' hyperthyroidism. Both conserved end residues are part of each CDR3. Each record gives: clone size, D gene, V gene, J gene, CDR3 DNA, CDR3 protein. D genes are given only for firm matches. Rows give clone size only sometimes, using once, few, many, or a class for an expanded clone.

-	-	TRBV20-1	TRBJ1-2	TGCAGTGCTAGGGGGACGGTCGGCTACACCTTC	CSARGTVGYTF
-	-	TRBV15	TRBJ2-7	TGTGCCACCAGCCAAGATAGGGTCGAGCAGTACTTC	CATSQDRVEQYF
-	-	TRBV24-1	TRBJ1-1	TGTGCCGCCAGCAGCTTGGCCGGTGGATACACTGAAGCTTTCTTT	CAASSLAGGYTEAFF
few	TRBD2	TRBV20-1	TRBJ2-2	TGCAGTGCTAGATGGGGGGGCGGGGAGCTGTTTTTT	CSARWGGGELFF
once	TRBD1	TRBV7-8	TRBJ2-5	TGTGCCAGCCGGACAGGGCCATCCACAGATACGCAGTACTTC	CASRTGPSTDTQYF
many	-	TRBV6-6	TRBJ2-2	TGTGCCAGCAGTTACCAGTGGGGCGGGGAGCTGTTTTTT	CASSYQWGGELFF
-	-	TRBV6-5	TRBJ1-2	TGTGCCAGCTTGGGCAGCCGGATGGGTGGCTACACCTTC	CASLGSRMGGYTF
few	-	TRBV6-5	TRBJ1-1	TGTGCCAGCAGTTACTCAGAACGAGGGTCGACTGAAGCTTTCTTT	CASSYSERGSTEAFF
-	-	TRBV25-1	TRBJ1-3	TGTGCCAGCCAAGGTCTCGTCGGGGCGAAGGGAAACACCATATATTTT	CASQGLVGAKGNTIYF
-	-	TRBV12-3/TRBV12-4	TRBJ1-5	TGTGCCAGCAGCCAAGAGCGGTTTTTTGGGGATAGCAATCAGCCCCAGCATTTT	CASSQERFFGDSNQPQHF
-	-	TRBV2	TRBJ2-7	TGTGCCAGCAGTTTATCGCCAGGGGCCATCGAGCAGTACTTC	CASSLSPGAIEQYF
-	-	TRBV20-1	TRBJ2-5	TGCAGTGCTATGGGGCGTGTCGGACAAGAGACCCAGTACTTC	CSAMGRVGQETQYF
-	-	TRBV12-3/TRBV12-4	TRBJ2-5	TGTGCCAGCAGTTTTGTGGGCAACCAAGAGACCCAGTACTTC	CASSFVGNQETQYF
few	-	TRBV12-3/TRBV12-4	TRBJ1-1	TGTGCCAGCAGTCCGCCGTACAGGGTCTTTGACACTGAAGCTTTCTTT	CASSPPYRVFDTEAFF
many	-	TRBV2	TRBJ2-5	TGTGCCAGCAGCGAGGGACGGAACCTGGAGACCCAGTACTTC	CASSEGRNLETQYF
-	-	TRBV18	TRBJ1-2	TGTGCCAGCTCACCATTGGATCCGGGGGAGAACTATGGCTACACCTTC	CASSPLDPGENYGYTF